These 30 T cell receptor beta chains were sequenced from one sample in a study of T cells in Graves' hyperthyroidism and ophthalmopathy (dated by TCRdb to the late 2010s). The library was made by multiplex PCR. The reads were generated on an Illumina HiSeq 2000. The TCR beta CDR3 regions were amplified from the RNA transcripts. The TCR CDR3 was subjected to a first round of RT-PCR using the HTBI primer set and the Qiagen OneStep RT-PCR kit. Clones were called with MiXCR by TCRdb after fastp trimmed the public reads at Q25, and only in-frame beta chains were retained. Entries that share a CDR3 protein sequence are merged under the most common genes and DNA. This sample is represented by fewer than 350,000 distinct CDR3 sequences; roughly 15% of them were singletons. The biggest ten clones account for 7.9% of the sample. Sequenced material: blood. The receptor set was obtained from a woman between 40 and 55 years old with Graves' hyperthyroidism.

This clonotype was recorded at least ten times. V gene TRBV3-1 combines with J gene TRBJ1-1; the D gene is possibly TRBD1 (5 bases). The CDR3 extends over 13 amino acids. Germline CDR1 and CDR2: LGHDT and YNNKEL (reference sequence). V was pared by 3 bases and J by 7 bases, with 12 bases between. The CDR3 loop is CASSHSGPDEAFF. In nucleotides, the CDR3 is TGTGCCAGCAGCCACTCGGGGCCAGATGAAGCTTTCTTT.

This sequence joins TRBV27 and TRBJ2-5; D is uncertain. The V end was cut by 4 bases, the J end by 6 bases, with 15 bases between. The germline CDR1 and CDR2 sequences are MNHEY and SMNVEV (reference sequence). There are 14 residues in the CDR3. CDR3 amino acids: CASSSVAQKKTQYF. CDR3 nucleotides: TGTGCCAGCAGTTCAGTCGCACAGAAAAAGACCCAGTACTTC.

The chain joins TRBV11-2 to TRBJ2-1; a weak D match, TRBD1 (5 bases). Germline-derived CDR1 and CDR2 are SGHAT and FQNNGV. This CDR3 has 19 amino acids. V gave up 0 bases and J gave up 2 bases, with 20 bases separating them. CDR3 in DNA: TGTGCCAGCAGCTTAGATGGCTGGGATAGAGGACACACCTACAATGAGCAGTTCTTC. Its protein product is CASSLDGWDRGHTYNEQFF.

This clonotype was found many times. J is TRBJ1-2 and V is TRBV5-6; D may be TRBD1 (5 bases). Looked up from germline, CDR1 is SGHDT and CDR2 is YYEEEE. Between the trimmed V and J ends, which lost 0 bases and 6 bases, there was a span of 15 bases. The CDR3 length is 15 residues. The CDR3 nucleotides read TGTGCCAGCAGCTTGGAGGGTAGGGGTCGGAATGGCTACACCTTC. This sequence encodes CASSLEGRGRNGYTF.

This clonotype was counted ten times or more. The rearrangement joins TRBV12-3 or TRBV12-4 to TRBJ1-4; maybe TRBD1 (6 bases). Trimming removed 5 bases at V and 7 bases at J, with 11 bases between. The CDR3 length is 13 residues. In nucleotides, the CDR3 is TGTGCCAGCAGTACTCGACAGGCTGAAAAACTGTTTTTT. It is translated as CASSTRQAEKLFF.

This clonotype appeared many times. The chain employs TRBV7-2 and TRBJ1-2; D is uncertain. The CDR3 totals 12 residues. Between the trimmed V and J ends, which lost 5 bases and 4 bases, there was a span of 8 bases. The germline gives CDR1 SGHTA, CDR2 FQGNSA. The CDR3 loop reads CASSGRTYGYTF. In DNA form, the CDR3 reads TGTGCCAGCAGCGGGAGGACCTATGGCTACACCTTC.

This clonotype has ten or more counts. J is TRBJ2-1 and V is TRBV6-1, with 14 positions matching TRBD2. The germline gives CDR1 MNHNS, CDR2 SASEGT. J was trimmed by 4 bases and V by 4 bases; bases with no gene match: 9. This CDR3 contains 18 residues. Here the CDR3 reads CASSVGTSGRGGYNEQFF. DNA for the CDR3: TGTGCCAGCAGTGTCGGGACTAGCGGGAGAGGGGGTTACAATGAGCAGTTCTTC.

This clonotype appeared many times. The gene calls are TRBV6-1 and TRBJ2-7; 10 bases fit TRBD2. Germline V lookup: CDR1 MNHNS, CDR2 SASEGT. The CDR3 is 15 residues long. V was pared by 5 bases and J by 4 bases, with 8 bases of the junction left unmatched. The CDR3 is CASSLLAGEGYEQYF. In DNA, the CDR3 is TGTGCCAGCAGTTTGCTAGCGGGAGAGGGGTACGAGCAGTACTTC.

At least ten counts were recorded for this clonotype. Compared with germline, one end of the junction differs, possibly owing to a read error. CDR3 DNA sequence: TGTGCCAGCAGCTTGACAGGGAGGAATCAGCCCCAGCATTTT. Its translation is CASSLTGRNQPQHF. The chain joins TRBV5-1 to TRBJ1-5; 7 nucleotides align to TRBD1. The CDR3 spans 14 residues. In germline, CDR1 is SGHRS, CDR2 YFSETQ.

This clonotype has ten or more counts. The V and J genes are TRBV2 and TRBJ2-7; D might be TRBD2 (6 bases). The germline V gene has CDR1 SNHLY and CDR2 FYNNEI. There are 13 residues in the CDR3. V lost 7 bases to trimming and J lost 7 bases, with 17 bases between them. The CDR3 nucleotides are TGTGCCAGCAAGGAGAGAGCGGGCTTGGAGCAGTACTTC. Protein: CASKERAGLEQYF. Drawing the rest from reference TRBV2 and TRBJ2-7, the complete variable domain is EPEVTQTPSHQVTQMGQEVILRCVPISNHLYFYWYRQILGQKVEFLVSFYNNEISEKSEIFDDQFSVERPDGSNFTLKIRSTKLEDSAMYFCASKERAGLEQYFGPGTRLTVT.

The V and J genes are TRBV7-8 and TRBJ1-5; D perhaps matches TRBD1 (5 bases). This CDR3 contains 15 residues. Germline CDR1 reads SGHVS; CDR2 reads FQNEAQ. V dropped 1 base and J dropped 3 bases, with 10 bases sitting between them. Here the CDR3 DNA reads TGTGCCAGCAGCTTAGTTACAGGATACAATCAGCCCCAGCATTTT. Protein: CASSLVTGYNQPQHF.

The chain links TRBV20-1 to TRBJ2-7; TRBD2 is a possible D gene (7 bases). The germline V gene encodes CDR1 DFQATT and CDR2 SNEGSKA (reference sequence). Trimming stripped 5 bases from V and 0 bases from J, with 17 bases between. The CDR3 is 15 residues long. In nucleotides, the CDR3 is TGCAGTGCTGAATTTTGGGGGGGCAGCTCCTACGAGCAGTACTTC. This sequence encodes CSAEFWGGSSYEQYF.

This clonotype was observed many times. The rearrangement joins TRBV10-3 to TRBJ2-1; 8 bases agree with TRBD1. Germline V CDR1 and CDR2: ENHRY, SYGVKD. Losses at the gene ends were 4 bases for V and 5 bases for J; bases not matched to a gene: 7. CDR3 length: 15 residues. CDR3 bases: TGTGCCATCAGTGGCCCCGGGACAGGCAACAATGAGCAGTTCTTC. Translation: CAISGPGTGNNEQFF.

This clonotype was counted a few times. V is TRBV19 and J is TRBJ2-1, with TRBD2 identical over 7 bases. Germline assignment: CDR1 LNHDA and CDR2 SQIVND (reference sequence). V lost 4 bases to trimming and J lost 4 bases; unmatched junction nucleotides: 10. The length of the CDR3 is 16 residues. In nucleotides, the CDR3 is TGTGCCAGTAGTAAACTACCGGGGGACTATTACAATGAGCAGTTCTTC. Translated: CASSKLPGDYYNEQFF.

This clonotype was counted at least ten times. The chain couples TRBV20-1 to TRBJ2-1; TRBD2 matches at 8 bases. Germline lookup yields CDR1 DFQATT and CDR2 SNEGSKA (reference sequence). V lost 3 bases, J lost 6 bases, and 7 bases stayed unmatched. This CDR3 region has 14 residues. The chain's CDR3 is CSASSASGLNEQFF. In DNA, the CDR3 is TGCAGTGCTAGTTCGGCTAGCGGGCTCAATGAGCAGTTCTTC.

This clonotype was picked up many times. The V gene is TRBV7-8, the J gene TRBJ2-1, with D tentatively TRBD1 (5 bases). The V end was cut by 0 bases, the J end by 5 bases, with 5 bases between. This CDR3 is built from 13 residues. Germline CDR1 is SGHVS and CDR2 is FQNEAQ. The chain's CDR3 is CASSLAGDNEQFF. The CDR3 DNA reads as TGTGCCAGCAGCTTAGCAGGGGACAATGAGCAGTTCTTC.

The chain is built from TRBV24-1 and TRBJ2-2, with 8 bases matching TRBD2. The CDR3 has 16 amino acids. Trimming removed 4 bases from V and 4 bases from J; junction bases left unmatched: 7. Germline V gene sequence: CDR1 KGHDR, CDR2 SFDVKD. CDR3 loop: CATSDISGSATGELFF. CDR3 coding DNA: TGTGCCACCAGTGACATCAGCGGGAGTGCCACCGGGGAGCTGTTTTTT.

This clonotype occurred many times. DNA for the CDR3: TGTGCCAGCCCCCGGTCGGTGGACATTCAGTACTTC. This sequence encodes CASPRSVDIQYF. The genes are TRBV2 and TRBJ2-4; D remains ambiguous. From germline, CDR1 is SNHLY and CDR2 FYNNEI. CDR3 length: 12 amino acids. The V and J ends lost 8 bases and 8 bases respectively, with 13 bases between them.

This clonotype was counted between two and nine times. The CDR3 DNA sequence: TGTGCCAGCAGCTTGATAAGCGCAGGGCAGGAGACCCAGTACTTC. It translates to CASSLISAGQETQYF. V gene TRBV5-5 combines with J gene TRBJ2-5; TRBD1 is a possible D gene (5 bases). This CDR3 is 15 amino acids long. CDR1 and CDR2 from the germline V gene are SGHKS and YYEKEE (reference sequence). V was pared by 1 base and J by 5 bases, with 15 bases between. The variable domain in full, completed from reference TRBV5-5 and TRBJ2-5, reads DAGVTQSPTHLIKTRGQQVTLRCSPISGHKSVSWYQQVLGQGPQFIFQYYEKEERGRGNFPDRFSARQFPNYSSELNVNALLLGDSALYLCASSLISAGQETQYFGPGTRLLVL.

This clonotype has only a few counts. This chain connects TRBV18 to TRBJ1-1, with 10 bases lining up with TRBD1. The CDR3 sequence is 15 residues long. The junction had 8 bases not matched to a gene; V was cut back by 6 bases and J by 4 bases. CDR1 is KGHSH and CDR2 is LQKENI in the germline V gene. This CDR3 is CASSPVGQGVTEAFF. CDR3 DNA: TGTGCCAGCTCGCCCGTTGGACAGGGGGTCACTGAAGCTTTCTTT.

This clonotype showed up many times. V is TRBV24-1 and J is TRBJ2-2; D unresolved. In germline, CDR1 is KGHDR, CDR2 SFDVKD. Trimming removed 7 bases from V and 0 bases from J, with 11 bases in between. This CDR3 region has 15 residues. CDR3 sequence: CATSPWSANTGELFF. CDR3 nucleotide sequence: TGTGCCACCAGCCCATGGAGCGCGAACACCGGGGAGCTGTTTTTT.

This clonotype was seen many times. This rearrangement joins TRBV28 to TRBJ1-5; 12 bases match TRBD1. The CDR3 is 17 amino acids. V lost 8 bases and J lost 2; bases outside the gene matches: 10. CDR1 MDHEN and CDR2 SYDVKM come from the germline V gene. CDR3 coding DNA: TGTGCCAGCCTGGGACAGGGGGCGGTTTTGGGCAATCAGCCCCAGCATTTT. Its translation: CASLGQGAVLGNQPQHF.

This clonotype was counted a single time. This may arise from a read error, as a much more abundant clone is one base away. The V and J genes are TRBV5-6 and TRBJ2-4, with TRBD1 matching 8 bases. The CDR3 spans 14 residues. CDR1 and CDR2 from the germline V gene are SGHDT and YYEEEE. The CDR3 here is CASSRTGTQNILYF. Written as DNA, the CDR3 is TGTGCCAGCAGCCGGACAGGGACCCAAAACATTCTGTACTTC.

This clonotype was recorded a few times. This chain links TRBV3-1 with TRBJ2-2; D remains ambiguous. This CDR3 is built from 15 residues. V shed 3 bases and J shed 5 bases, with 13 bases lying between them. The germline V gene encodes CDR1 LGHDT and CDR2 YNNKEL (reference sequence). CDR3 DNA sequence: TGTGCCAGCAGCCAGGACCTATACTCAACCGGGGAGCTGTTTTTT. It yields the protein CASSQDLYSTGELFF.

The genes are TRBV18 and TRBJ2-1; the match to TRBD1 covers 7 bases. CDR1 and CDR2 from the germline V gene are KGHSH and LQKENI. V shed 5 bases, J shed 4 bases, and the junction held 2 bases outside the gene matches. The CDR3 contains 13 residues. CDR3 coding DNA: TGTGCCAGCTCATCGGGACAGTACAATGAGCAGTTCTTC. It translates to CASSSGQYNEQFF.

This chain joins TRBV24-1 and TRBJ2-3; tentative D call: TRBD2 (5 bases). V shed 2 bases and J shed 1 base, with 15 bases lying between them. Germline V lookup: CDR1 KGHDR, CDR2 SFDVKD. CDR3 size: 17 residues. CDR3 sequence (DNA): TGTGCCACCAGTGATTATGCACTAGGCTCGGGCACAGATACGCAGTATTTT. This codes for CATSDYALGSGTDTQYF.

This clonotype was seen repeatedly, ten times or more. This sequence joins TRBV4-1 and TRBJ2-7; TRBD2 is a possible D gene (5 bases). Germline values: CDR1 MGHRA, CDR2 YSYEKL. This CDR3 contains 16 residues. Trimming stripped 0 bases from V and 0 bases from J, with 12 bases between. CDR3 in DNA: TGCGCCAGCAGCCAAGAGGCTAGCCGTAGCTCCTACGAGCAGTACTTC. It specifies CASSQEASRSSYEQYF.

This sequence joins TRBV4-1 and TRBJ2-2; no clear D gene. CDR3 length equals 14 residues. Germline V gene data show CDR1 as MGHRA and CDR2 as YSYEKL. The V and J ends lost 1 base and 7 bases respectively, with 10 bases between them. The CDR3 DNA follows: TGCGCCAGCAGCCAAGCCCCAGTGGGCGGGGAGCTGTTTTTT. Protein sequence: CASSQAPVGGELFF.

This rearrangement joins TRBV5-4 to TRBJ1-2, with TRBD1 matching 9 bases. Germline loops: CDR1 SGHNT, CDR2 YYREEE (reference sequence). The CDR3 totals 15 residues. V dropped 0 bases and J dropped 5; count of bases not matched to a gene: 5. The CDR3 DNA follows: TGTGCCAGCAGCTTGGCGGACAGGGGCCGGTATGGCTACACCTTC. This codes for CASSLADRGRYGYTF.

V gene TRBV5-6 combines with J gene TRBJ2-4; perhaps TRBD1 as D (6 bases). The CDR3 consists of 15 residues. Germline values: CDR1 SGHDT, CDR2 YYEEEE. V was shortened by 3 bases and J by 3 bases, with 13 bases between the two germline ends. This CDR3 reads CASSWDTGGKNIQYF. The CDR3 region has the DNA TGTGCCAGCAGCTGGGACACCGGTGGCAAAAACATTCAGTACTTC.